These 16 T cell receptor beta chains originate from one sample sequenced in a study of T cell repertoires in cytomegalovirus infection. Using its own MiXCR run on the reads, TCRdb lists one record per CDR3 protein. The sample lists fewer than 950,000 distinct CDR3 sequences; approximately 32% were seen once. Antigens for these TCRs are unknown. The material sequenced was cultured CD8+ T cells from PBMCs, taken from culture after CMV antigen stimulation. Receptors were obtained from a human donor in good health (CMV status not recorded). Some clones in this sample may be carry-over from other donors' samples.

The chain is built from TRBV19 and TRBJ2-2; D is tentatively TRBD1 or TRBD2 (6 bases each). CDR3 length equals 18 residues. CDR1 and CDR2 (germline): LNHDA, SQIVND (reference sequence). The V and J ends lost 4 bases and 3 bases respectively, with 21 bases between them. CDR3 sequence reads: CASSSGANREVDTGELFF. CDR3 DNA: TGTGCCAGTAGTAGCGGGGCAAACAGGGAAGTGGACACCGGGGAGCTGTTTTTT. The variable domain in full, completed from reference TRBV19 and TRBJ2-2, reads DGGITQSPKYLFRKEGQNVTLSCEQNLNHDAMYWYRQDPGQGLRLIYYSQIVNDFQKGDIAEGYSVSREKKESFPLTVTSAQKNPTAFYLCASSSGANREVDTGELFFGEGSRLTVL.

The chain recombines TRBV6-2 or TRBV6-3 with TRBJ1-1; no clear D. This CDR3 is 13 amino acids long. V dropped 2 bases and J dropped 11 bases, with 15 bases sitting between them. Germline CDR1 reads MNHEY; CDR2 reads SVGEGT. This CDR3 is CASSYPAEDWAFF. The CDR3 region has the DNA TGTGCCAGCAGTTACCCGGCGGAGGATTGGGCTTTCTTT.

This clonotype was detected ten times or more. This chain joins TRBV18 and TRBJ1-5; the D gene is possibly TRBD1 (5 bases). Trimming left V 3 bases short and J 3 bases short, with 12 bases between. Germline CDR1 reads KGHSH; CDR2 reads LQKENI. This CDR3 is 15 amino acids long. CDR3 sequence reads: CASSPRDGYNQPQHF. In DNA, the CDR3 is TGTGCCAGCTCACCGCGGGACGGCTACAATCAGCCCCAGCATTTT.

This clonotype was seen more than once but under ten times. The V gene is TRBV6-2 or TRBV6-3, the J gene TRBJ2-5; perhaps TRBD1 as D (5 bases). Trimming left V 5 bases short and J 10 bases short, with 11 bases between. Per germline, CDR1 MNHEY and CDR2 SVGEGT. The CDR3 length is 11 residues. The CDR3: CASSPDQGQYF. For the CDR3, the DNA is TGTGCCAGCAGTCCGGACCAGGGCCAGTACTTC.

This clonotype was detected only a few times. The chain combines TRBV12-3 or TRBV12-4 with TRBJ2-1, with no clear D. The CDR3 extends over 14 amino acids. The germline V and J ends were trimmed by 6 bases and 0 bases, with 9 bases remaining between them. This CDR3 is CASRTSFSYNEQFF. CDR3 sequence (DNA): TGTGCCAGCAGGACCTCCTTCTCCTACAATGAGCAGTTCTTC.

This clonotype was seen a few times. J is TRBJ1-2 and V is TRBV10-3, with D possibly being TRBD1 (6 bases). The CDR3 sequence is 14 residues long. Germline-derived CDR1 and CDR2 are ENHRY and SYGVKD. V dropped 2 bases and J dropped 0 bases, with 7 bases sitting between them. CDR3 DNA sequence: TGTGCCATCAGTGAGACAGGGACTAACTATGGCTACACCTTC. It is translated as CAISETGTNYGYTF.

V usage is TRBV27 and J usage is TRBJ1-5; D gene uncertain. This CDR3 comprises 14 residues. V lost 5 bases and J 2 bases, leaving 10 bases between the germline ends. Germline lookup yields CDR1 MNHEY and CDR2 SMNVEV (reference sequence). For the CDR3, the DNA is TGTGCCAGCAGTGGGAGGGAAGGCAATCAGCCCCAGCATTTT. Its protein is CASSGREGNQPQHF.

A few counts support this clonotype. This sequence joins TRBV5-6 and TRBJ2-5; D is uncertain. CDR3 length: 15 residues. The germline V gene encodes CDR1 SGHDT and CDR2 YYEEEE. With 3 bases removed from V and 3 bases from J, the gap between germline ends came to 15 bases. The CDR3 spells CASSSPRTVEETQYF. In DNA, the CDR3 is TGTGCCAGCAGCTCGCCCCGGACGGTCGAAGAGACCCAGTACTTC.

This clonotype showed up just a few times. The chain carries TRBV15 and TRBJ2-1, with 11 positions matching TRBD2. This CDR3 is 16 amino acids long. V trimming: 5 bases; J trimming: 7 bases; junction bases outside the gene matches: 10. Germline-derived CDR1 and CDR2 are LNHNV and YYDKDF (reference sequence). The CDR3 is CATSEVSGGAKNEQFF. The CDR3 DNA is TGTGCCACCAGCGAGGTTAGCGGGGGGGCTAAGAATGAGCAGTTCTTC.

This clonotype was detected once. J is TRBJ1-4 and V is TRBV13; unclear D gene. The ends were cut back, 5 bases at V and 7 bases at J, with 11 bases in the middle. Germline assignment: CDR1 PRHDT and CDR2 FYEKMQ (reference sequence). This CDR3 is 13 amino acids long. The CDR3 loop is CASSPTAGEKLFF. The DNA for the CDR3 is TGTGCCAGCAGCCCCACGGCGGGTGAAAAACTGTTTTTT.

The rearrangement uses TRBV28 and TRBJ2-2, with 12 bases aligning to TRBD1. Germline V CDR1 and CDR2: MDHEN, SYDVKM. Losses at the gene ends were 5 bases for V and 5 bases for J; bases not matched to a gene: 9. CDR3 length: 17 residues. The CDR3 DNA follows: TGTGCCAGCAGTCCACCGGGACAGGGGGCGCGAACCGGGGAGCTGTTTTTT. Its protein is CASSPPGQGARTGELFF.

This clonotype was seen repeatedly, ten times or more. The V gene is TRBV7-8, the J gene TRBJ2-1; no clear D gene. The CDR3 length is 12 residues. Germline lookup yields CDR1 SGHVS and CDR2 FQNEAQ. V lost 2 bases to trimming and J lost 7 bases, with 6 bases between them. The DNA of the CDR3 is TGTGCCAGCAGCTTATACGATAATGAGCAGTTCTTC. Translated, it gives CASSLYDNEQFF.

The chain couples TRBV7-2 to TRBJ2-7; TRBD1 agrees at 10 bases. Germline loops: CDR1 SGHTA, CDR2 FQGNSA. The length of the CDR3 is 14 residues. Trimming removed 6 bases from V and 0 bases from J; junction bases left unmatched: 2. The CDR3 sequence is CASRTGGASYEQYF. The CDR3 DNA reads TGTGCCAGCAGGACAGGGGGCGCCTCCTACGAGCAGTACTTC. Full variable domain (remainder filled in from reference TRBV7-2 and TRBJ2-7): GAGVSQSPSNKVTEKGKDVELRCDPISGHTALYWYRQSLGQGLEFLIYFQGNSAPDKSGLPSDRFSAERTGGSVSTLTIQRTQQEDSAVYLCASRTGGASYEQYFGPGTRLTVT.

CDR3 loop: CASSYSSGVRGLNTEAFF. DNA for the CDR3: TGTGCCAGCAGTTACTCTTCTGGGGTGAGGGGCCTGAACACTGAAGCTTTCTTT. The chain has TRBV6-5 and TRBJ1-1; D is possibly TRBD1 (5 bases). V lost 0 bases, J lost 0 bases, and 17 bases lay in between. CDR1 is MNHEY and CDR2 is SVGAGI in the germline V gene. CDR3 length: 18 residues.

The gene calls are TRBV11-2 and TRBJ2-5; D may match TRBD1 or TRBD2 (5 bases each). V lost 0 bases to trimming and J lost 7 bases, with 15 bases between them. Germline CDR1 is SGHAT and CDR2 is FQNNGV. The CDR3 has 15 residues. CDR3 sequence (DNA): TGTGCCAGCAGCTTAGATACGGGGCACTGGGGGACCCAGTACTTC. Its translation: CASSLDTGHWGTQYF.

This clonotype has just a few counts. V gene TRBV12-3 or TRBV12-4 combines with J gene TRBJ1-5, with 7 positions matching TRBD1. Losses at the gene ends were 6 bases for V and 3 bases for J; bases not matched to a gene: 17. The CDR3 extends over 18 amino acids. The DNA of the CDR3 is TGTGCCAGCAGCTGGGACGGACAGGCTGAATGGGACAATCAGCCCCAGCATTTT. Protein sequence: CASSWDGQAEWDNQPQHF.